The present TCR beta chain was sequenced within a study of blood T cells in healthy people across ages. CDR1 is PRHDT, CDR2 FYEKMQ, per germline (reference sequence). The CDR3 runs to 13 residues. Through a sample-barcoded 5' primer and a J-beta primer mix, a second PCR was run for roughly 7 to 12 cycles. MiXCR, applied by TCRdb to the 5' RACE reads, yields one record per CDR3 protein. This sample yields 650,000 to 900,000 distinct CDR3 sequences, of which approximately 67% are seen a single time; about 27% belongs to the top ten. The clonotype comes from a man in his thirties or forties in good health. The rearrangement joins TRBV13 to TRBJ2-5; maybe TRBD1 (5 bases). The DNA end is more similar to TRBJ2-1, so the J call may be wrong. Sequences were obtained from blood. The CDR3 protein is CASSLETEETQFF. The CDR3 coding sequence is TGTGCCAGCAGCTTAGAGACAGAAGAGACCCAGTTCTTC.